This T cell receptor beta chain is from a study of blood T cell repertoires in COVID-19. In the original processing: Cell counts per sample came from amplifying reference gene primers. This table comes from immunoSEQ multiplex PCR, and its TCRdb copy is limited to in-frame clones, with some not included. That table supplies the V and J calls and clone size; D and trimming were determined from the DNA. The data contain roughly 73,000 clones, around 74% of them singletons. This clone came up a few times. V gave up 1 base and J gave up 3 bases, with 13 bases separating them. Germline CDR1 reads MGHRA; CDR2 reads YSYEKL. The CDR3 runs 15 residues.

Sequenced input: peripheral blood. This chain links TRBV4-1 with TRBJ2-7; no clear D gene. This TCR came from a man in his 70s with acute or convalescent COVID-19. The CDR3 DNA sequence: TGCGCCAGCAGCCAAGGGAGTGGGTTGCGCTACGAGCAGTACTTC. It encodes CASSQGSGLRYEQYF.